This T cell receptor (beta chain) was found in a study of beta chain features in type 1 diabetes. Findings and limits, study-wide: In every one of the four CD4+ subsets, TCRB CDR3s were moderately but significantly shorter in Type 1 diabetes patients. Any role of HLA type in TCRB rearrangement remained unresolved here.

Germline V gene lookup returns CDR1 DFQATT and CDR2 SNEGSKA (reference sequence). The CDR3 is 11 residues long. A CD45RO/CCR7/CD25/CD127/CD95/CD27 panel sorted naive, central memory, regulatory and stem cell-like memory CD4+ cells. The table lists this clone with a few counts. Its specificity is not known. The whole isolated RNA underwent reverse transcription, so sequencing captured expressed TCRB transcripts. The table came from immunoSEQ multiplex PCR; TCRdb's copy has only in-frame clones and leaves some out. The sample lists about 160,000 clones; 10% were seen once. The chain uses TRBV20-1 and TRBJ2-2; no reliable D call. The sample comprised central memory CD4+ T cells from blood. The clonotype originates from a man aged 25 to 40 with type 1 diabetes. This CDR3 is CSAAGSGELFF. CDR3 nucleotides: TGCAGCGCCGCCGGGTCCGGGGAGCTGTTTTTT.